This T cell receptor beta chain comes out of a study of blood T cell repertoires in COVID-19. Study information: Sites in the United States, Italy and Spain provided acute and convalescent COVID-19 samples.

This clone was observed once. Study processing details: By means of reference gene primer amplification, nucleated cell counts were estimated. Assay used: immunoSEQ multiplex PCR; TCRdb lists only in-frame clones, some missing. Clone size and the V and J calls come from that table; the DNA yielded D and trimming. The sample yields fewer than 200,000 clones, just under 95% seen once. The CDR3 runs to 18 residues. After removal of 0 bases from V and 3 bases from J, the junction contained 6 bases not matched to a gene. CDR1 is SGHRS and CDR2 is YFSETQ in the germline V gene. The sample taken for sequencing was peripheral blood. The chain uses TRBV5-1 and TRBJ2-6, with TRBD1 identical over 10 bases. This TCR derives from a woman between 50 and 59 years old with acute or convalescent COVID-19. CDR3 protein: CASSLDGTGVYGANVLTF. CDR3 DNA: TGCGCCAGCAGCTTGGACGGGACAGGGGTATATGGGGCCAACGTCCTGACTTTC.